This T cell receptor beta chain came from a study of beta chain features in type 1 diabetes. The study's findings and limits: Although PCR might favor shorter templates, it would do so equally in patients and controls. All four CD4+ subsets from Type 1 diabetes patients carried moderately but significantly shorter TCRB CDR3s.

The germline V gene has CDR1 SGHTA and CDR2 FQGNSA. The V gene lost 1 base and the J gene lost 5 bases, with 11 bases spanning the gap. This CDR3 is built from 14 residues. Donors contributed one heparinised blood draw apiece, averaging approximately 100 mL. Sequenced material consisted of expressed TCRB transcripts (all of the isolated RNA was reverse transcribed). The average output of naive, central memory and regulatory T cell samples was millions of reads. The repertoire was sequenced with immunoSEQ multiplex PCR; TCRdb's copy has only in-frame clones and lacks some. The sample has a few hundred thousand clones, about 15% seen once. Concerning this clone: Antigen specificity is unknown.

The source of this sequence is a man aged 25-45 years in good health. The J gene is TRBJ2-5, the V gene TRBV7-2; D call uncertain. Sequencing used naive CD4+ T cells from blood. CDR3 nucleotides: TGTGCCAGCAGCTTAGGTCGGGCACGGGAGACCCAGTACTTC. Translated, it gives CASSLGRARETQYF.